This T cell receptor beta chain is from a study of cytomegalovirus exposure and HLA in healthy donors. Study-wide points: Later on, a genetic analysis was performed. It linked a missense variant in DCLRE1C with V- and J-gene trimming of TCR beta.

This PCR relied on a set of 60 Vbeta primers and 13 Jbeta primers. Sequencing used immunoSEQ multiplex PCR; TCRdb keeps in-frame clones, though not all of them. The sample lists 120,000 to 150,000 clones, roughly three quarters occurring once. On this clone itself: What it binds is not known.

Germline-derived CDR1 and CDR2 are MDHEN and SYDVKM. The CDR3 consists of 13 residues. The V and J ends lost 6 bases and 6 bases, in that order; junction bases with no gene match: 5. The sequence derives from a woman aged 40-49 years in good health and CMV-seronegative. The chain combines TRBV28 with TRBJ1-3; 7 nucleotides line up with TRBD1. Sequenced: PBMCs. The CDR3 spells CASSGQVENTIYF. CDR3 in DNA: TGTGCCAGCAGCGGACAGGTTGAAAACACCATATATTTT.